The present TCR beta chain was sequenced within a study of cytomegalovirus exposure and HLA in healthy donors. Study overall: The 90 to 150 validation repertoires were produced on the same platform as the roughly 660 repertoires of the first cohort. This was reported in a later analysis.

The CDR3 sequence is 14 residues long. The germline CDR1 and CDR2 sequences are SNHLY and FYNNEI. Trimming left V 6 bases short and J 5 bases short, with 15 bases between. Assay: immunoSEQ multiplex PCR; the TCRdb copy retains only in-frame clones and omits some. The data hold about 90,000 clones, with 84% observed a single time. Material: PBMCs. The clonotype comes from a woman aged 18-30 years in good health and CMV-seropositive. The gene calls are TRBV2 and TRBJ2-3; D is possibly TRBD1 (5 bases). In DNA form, the CDR3 reads TGTGCCAGCAGGGAGACAGCACGAGGAGATACGCAGTATTTT. This gives the protein CASRETARGDTQYF.